Each of the 16 T cell receptor beta chains below was sequenced from the same sample in a study of cytomegalovirus exposure and HLA in healthy donors. The PCR contained 60 Vbeta and 13 Jbeta primers. Sequencing was performed with immunoSEQ multiplex PCR; in TCRdb, only in-frame clones are kept and a portion is missing. The data contain 100,000 to 120,000 clones, less than 85% of them seen just once; the ten biggest clones take up about an eighth. Sequences were obtained from PBMCs. The receptors come from a man in his thirties or forties in good health and CMV-seropositive.

V and J are TRBV7-3 and TRBJ2-2; TRBD2 matches 9 bases. The V gene end was trimmed by 1 base and the J gene end by 7 bases; junction bases not matched to a gene: 4. Germline V gene sequence: CDR1 SGHTA, CDR2 FQGTGA. This CDR3 region has 15 residues. The CDR3 loop reads CASSLMASGDGELFF. Written as DNA, the CDR3 is TGTGCCAGCAGCTTAATGGCTAGCGGGGACGGGGAGCTGTTTTTT.

The chain employs TRBV28 and TRBJ2-1, with TRBD2 matching over 12 bases. V lost 3 bases, J lost 3 bases, and 6 bases stayed unmatched. From germline, CDR1 is MDHEN and CDR2 SYDVKM. CDR3 length equals 17 residues. In DNA, the CDR3 is TGTGCCAGCAGTTTTTGGACTAGCGGGGATATCTACAATGAGCAGTTCTTC. Translated, it gives CASSFWTSGDIYNEQFF.

This chain uses TRBV18 with TRBJ1-4, with a tentative D call TRBD1 (5 bases). Germline CDR1 KGHSH, CDR2 LQKENI. V gave up 7 bases and J gave up 0 bases, with 9 bases separating them. The CDR3 consists of 14 residues. CDR3 coding DNA: TGTGCCAGCTGTACAGGCGCAACTAATGAAAAACTGTTTTTT. This codes for CASCTGATNEKLFF.

The J gene is TRBJ2-3, the V gene TRBV2; unclear D gene. The V gene's germline CDR1 is SNHLY and CDR2 FYNNEI. The CDR3 totals 12 residues. The V end was cut by 10 bases, the J end by 4 bases, with 12 bases between. The CDR3 nucleotides read TGTGCCACCTCTCCCTCGGCAGATACGCAGTATTTT. Translation gives CATSPSADTQYF.

J is TRBJ2-7 and V is TRBV4-3; TRBD1 matches at 9 bases. V lost 5 bases to trimming and J lost 3 bases; unmatched junction nucleotides: 5. Per germline, CDR1 LGHNA and CDR2 YSLEER. The CDR3 loop spans 14 amino acids. CDR3 amino acids: CASSEDRGFYEQYF. CDR3 bases: TGCGCCAGCAGCGAGGACAGGGGATTCTACGAGCAGTACTTC.

This chain joins TRBV4-3 and TRBJ1-5, with D possibly being TRBD1 (6 bases). From germline, CDR1 is LGHNA and CDR2 YSLEER. There are 16 residues in the CDR3. The V end was cut by 0 bases, the J end by 5 bases, with 14 bases between. In nucleotides, the CDR3 is TGCGCCAGCAGCCAAGATCTTGAGGGGGAATATCAGCCCCAGCATTTT. Amino acids: CASSQDLEGEYQPQHF.

The chain links TRBV2 to TRBJ2-7, with 10 bases aligning to TRBD1. CDR3 length: 14 residues. J was trimmed by 4 bases and V by 7 bases; bases with no gene match: 7. Germline V gene data show CDR1 as SNHLY and CDR2 as FYNNEI. In nucleotides, the CDR3 is TGTGCCAGCATTTGGGGGACAGGGGAGTACGAGCAGTACTTC. Its translation is CASIWGTGEYEQYF.

The CDR3 here is CASSIVGQGSHQPQHF. In DNA, the CDR3 is TGTGCCAGTAGTATTGTAGGACAGGGATCACATCAGCCCCAGCATTTT. The chain couples TRBV19 to TRBJ1-5, with 8 bases aligning to TRBD1. The CDR3 covers 16 residues. Per germline, CDR1 LNHDA and CDR2 SQIVND (reference sequence). With V trimmed by 3 bases and J by 5 bases, 9 bases remained unmatched.

This clone was seen only a few times. CDR3 amino acids: CASEDYNTGELFF. DNA of the CDR3: TGTGCCTCCGAAGACTATAACACCGGGGAGCTGTTTTTT. The chain carries TRBV7-8 and TRBJ2-2; D is possibly TRBD2 (5 bases). The CDR3 sequence is 13 residues long. The germline CDR1 and CDR2 sequences are SGHVS and FQNEAQ. Trimming removed 11 bases from V and 2 bases from J, with 12 bases in between.

The CDR3, as DNA: TGTGCCAGCAGACACAGGGTAACTAATGAAAAACTGTTTTTT. Its protein is CASRHRVTNEKLFF. This rearrangement joins TRBV28 to TRBJ1-4; D is perhaps TRBD1 (6 bases). CDR1 and CDR2 from the germline V gene are MDHEN and SYDVKM. This CDR3 has 14 amino acids. Trimming left V 6 bases short and J 1 base short, with 9 bases between.

This clone was found once. V usage is TRBV11-2 and J usage is TRBJ2-1, with D uncertain. V was cut by 0 bases and J by 5 bases, with 11 bases left in between. Germline CDR1 is SGHAT and CDR2 is FQNNGV. The CDR3 spans 15 residues. In nucleotides, the CDR3 is TGTGCCAGCAGCTTAGATCTGTACAGAGACAATGAGCAGTTCTTC. Translated, it gives CASSLDLYRDNEQFF.

V usage is TRBV6-5 and J usage is TRBJ2-2; 9 bases match TRBD1. V lost 5 bases to trimming and J lost 3 bases; unmatched junction nucleotides: 1. Germline V gives CDR1 MNHEY, CDR2 SVGAGI. CDR3 size: 14 residues. The DNA for the CDR3 is TGTGCCAGCAGTCGGACAGGGGACACCGGGGAGCTGTTTTTT. Translating it yields CASSRTGDTGELFF.

The V and J genes are TRBV7-9 and TRBJ2-3; D is uncertain. The CDR3 length is 14 residues. Trimming cost V 5 bases and J 1 base, with 10 bases left between them. Germline V gene sequence: CDR1 SEHNR, CDR2 FQNEAQ (reference sequence). CDR3 sequence: CASSLPLGTDTQYF. The CDR3 bases are TGTGCCAGCAGCCTGCCGTTAGGCACAGATACGCAGTATTTT.

V gene TRBV7-2 combines with J gene TRBJ1-4; D may be TRBD1 (6 bases). The V and J ends lost 6 bases and 2 bases respectively, with 13 bases between them. CDR3 size: 15 residues. Germline CDR1 reads SGHTA; CDR2 reads FQGNSA. The CDR3 sequence: CASRVTGSTNEKLFF. The CDR3 DNA is TGTGCCAGCAGGGTAACAGGGTCTACTAATGAAAAACTGTTTTTT.

This clone was recorded only once. The chain carries TRBV19 and TRBJ2-7; tentative D call: TRBD1 (6 bases). Germline V lookup: CDR1 LNHDA, CDR2 SQIVND (reference sequence). CDR3 size: 12 residues. V gave up 4 bases and J gave up 3 bases, with 7 bases separating them. As DNA, the CDR3 is TGTGCCAGTAGTAAGGGGGACTACGAGCAGTACTTC. Translating it yields CASSKGDYEQYF.

The chain is built from TRBV5-4 and TRBJ1-1, with D maybe TRBD1 (5 bases). The CDR3 is 14 residues long. V gave up 4 bases and J gave up 0 bases, with 10 bases separating them. The germline CDR1 and CDR2 sequences are SGHNT and YYREEE (reference sequence). The CDR3 here is CASSIDSMNTEAFF. The CDR3 DNA reads as TGTGCCAGCAGCATTGACAGTATGAACACTGAAGCTTTCTTT.